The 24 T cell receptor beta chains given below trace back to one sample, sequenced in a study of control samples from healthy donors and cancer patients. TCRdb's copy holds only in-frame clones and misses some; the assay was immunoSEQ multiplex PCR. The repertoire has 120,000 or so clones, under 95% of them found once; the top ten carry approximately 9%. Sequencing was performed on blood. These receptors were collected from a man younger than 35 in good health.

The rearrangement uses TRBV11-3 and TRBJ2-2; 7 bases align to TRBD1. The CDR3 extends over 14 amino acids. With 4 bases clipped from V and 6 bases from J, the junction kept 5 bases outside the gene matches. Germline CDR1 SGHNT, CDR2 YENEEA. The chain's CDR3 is CASSSTGDPGELFF. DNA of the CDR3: TGTGCCAGCAGCTCAACAGGGGATCCCGGGGAGCTGTTTTTT. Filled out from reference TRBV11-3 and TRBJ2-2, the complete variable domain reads EAGVVQSPRYKIIEKKQPVAFWCNPISGHNTLYWYLQNLGQGPELLIRYENEEAVDDSQLPKDRFSAERLKGVDSTLKIQPAELGDSAVYLCASSSTGDPGELFFGEGSRLTVL.

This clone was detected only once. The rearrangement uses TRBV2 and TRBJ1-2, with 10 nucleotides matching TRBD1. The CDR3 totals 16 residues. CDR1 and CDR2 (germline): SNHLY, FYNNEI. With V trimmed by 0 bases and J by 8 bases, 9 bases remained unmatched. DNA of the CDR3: TGTGCCAGCAGTGAAGCCGCCGGGACAGGGGATGGAGGCTACACCTTC. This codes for CASSEAAGTGDGGYTF.

Written as DNA, the CDR3 is TGCGCCAGCACCATACCACCGGGACAGGGGGCGGATACGCAGTATTTT. As protein: CASTIPPGQGADTQYF. V is TRBV23-1 and J is TRBJ2-3; TRBD1 aligns across 12 bases. TRBV23-1 belongs to the ORF category, with a function that is uncertain. The CDR3 runs 16 residues. Unmatched junction bases numbered 11, after V lost 7 bases and J lost 6 bases.

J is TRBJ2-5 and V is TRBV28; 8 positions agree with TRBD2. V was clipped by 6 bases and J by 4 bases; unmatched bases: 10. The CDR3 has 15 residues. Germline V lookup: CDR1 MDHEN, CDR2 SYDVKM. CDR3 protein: CASSSYRGGGETQYF. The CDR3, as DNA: TGTGCCAGCAGCTCCTACCGGGGGGGCGGAGAGACCCAGTACTTC. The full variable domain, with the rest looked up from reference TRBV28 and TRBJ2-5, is DVKVTQSSRYLVKRTGEKVFLECVQDMDHENMFWYRQDPGLGLRLIYFSYDVKMKEKGDIPEGYSVSREKKERFSLILESASTNQTSMYLCASSSYRGGGETQYFGPGTRLLVL.

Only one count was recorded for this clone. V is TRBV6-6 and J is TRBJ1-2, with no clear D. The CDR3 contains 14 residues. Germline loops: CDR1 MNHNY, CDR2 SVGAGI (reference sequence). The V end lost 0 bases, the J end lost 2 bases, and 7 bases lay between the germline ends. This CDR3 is CASSYSKGNYGYTF. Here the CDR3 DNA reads TGTGCCAGCAGTTACTCGAAGGGAAACTATGGCTACACCTTC.

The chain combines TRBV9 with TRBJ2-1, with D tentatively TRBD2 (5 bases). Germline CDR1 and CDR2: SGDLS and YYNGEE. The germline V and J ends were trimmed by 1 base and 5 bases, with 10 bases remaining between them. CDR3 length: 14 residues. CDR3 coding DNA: TGTGCCAGCAGCGTATACGGGGAACACAATGAGCAGTTCTTC. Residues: CASSVYGEHNEQFF.

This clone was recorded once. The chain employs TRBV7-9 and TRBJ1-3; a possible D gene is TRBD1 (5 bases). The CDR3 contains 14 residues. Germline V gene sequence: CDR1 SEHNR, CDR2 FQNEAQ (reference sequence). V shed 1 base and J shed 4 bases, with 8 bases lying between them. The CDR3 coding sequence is TGTGCCAGCAGCTTAGGTGGGGCCGGAAACACCATATATTTT. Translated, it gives CASSLGGAGNTIYF.

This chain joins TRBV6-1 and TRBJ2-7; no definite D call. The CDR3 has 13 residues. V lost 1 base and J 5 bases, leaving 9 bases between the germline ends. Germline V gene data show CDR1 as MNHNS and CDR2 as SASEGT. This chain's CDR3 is CASSEGEANEQYF. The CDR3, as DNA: TGTGCCAGCAGTGAAGGAGAAGCGAACGAGCAGTACTTC.

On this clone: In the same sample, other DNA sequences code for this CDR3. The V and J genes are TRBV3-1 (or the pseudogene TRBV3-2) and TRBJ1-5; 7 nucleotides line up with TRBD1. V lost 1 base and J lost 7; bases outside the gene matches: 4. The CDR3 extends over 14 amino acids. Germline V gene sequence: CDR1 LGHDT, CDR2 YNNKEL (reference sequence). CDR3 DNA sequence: TGTGCCAGCAGCCAAGTCAGGGGGAGACAGCCCCAGCATTTT. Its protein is CASSQVRGRQPQHF.

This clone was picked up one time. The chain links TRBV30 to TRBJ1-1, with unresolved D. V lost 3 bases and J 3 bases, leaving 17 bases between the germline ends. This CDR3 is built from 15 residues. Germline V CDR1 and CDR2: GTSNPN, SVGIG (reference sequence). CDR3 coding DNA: TGTGCCTGGAGGGCCCTCTCCATAAGGGACACTGAAGCTTTCTTT. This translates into CAWRALSIRDTEAFF.

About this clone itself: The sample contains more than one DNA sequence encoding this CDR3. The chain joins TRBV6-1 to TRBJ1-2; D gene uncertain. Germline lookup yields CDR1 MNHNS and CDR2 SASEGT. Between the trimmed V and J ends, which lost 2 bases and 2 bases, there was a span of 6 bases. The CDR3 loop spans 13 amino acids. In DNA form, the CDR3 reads TGTGCCAGCAGTGAAAGTGGCAACTATGGCTACACCTTC. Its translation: CASSESGNYGYTF.

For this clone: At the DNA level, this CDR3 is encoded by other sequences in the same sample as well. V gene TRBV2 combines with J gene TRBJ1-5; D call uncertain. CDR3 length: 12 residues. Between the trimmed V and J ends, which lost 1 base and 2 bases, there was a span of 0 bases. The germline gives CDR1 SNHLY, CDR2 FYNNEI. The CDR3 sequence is CASSEGNQPQHF. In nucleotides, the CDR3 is TGTGCCAGCAGTGAAGGCAATCAGCCCCAGCATTTT.

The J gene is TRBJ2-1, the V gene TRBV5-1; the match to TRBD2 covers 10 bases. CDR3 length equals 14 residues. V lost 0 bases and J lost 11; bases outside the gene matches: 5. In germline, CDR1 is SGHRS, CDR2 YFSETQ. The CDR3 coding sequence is TGCGCCAGCAGCTTGGTGGCTAGCGGGGGTCAGCAGTTCTTC. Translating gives CASSLVASGGQQFF.

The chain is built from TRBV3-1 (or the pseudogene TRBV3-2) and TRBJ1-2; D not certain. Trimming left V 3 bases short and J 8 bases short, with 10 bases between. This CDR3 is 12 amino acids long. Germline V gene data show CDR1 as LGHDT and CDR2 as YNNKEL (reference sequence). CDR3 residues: CASSHGKGGYTF. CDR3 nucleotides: TGTGCCAGCAGCCACGGAAAAGGGGGCTACACCTTC.

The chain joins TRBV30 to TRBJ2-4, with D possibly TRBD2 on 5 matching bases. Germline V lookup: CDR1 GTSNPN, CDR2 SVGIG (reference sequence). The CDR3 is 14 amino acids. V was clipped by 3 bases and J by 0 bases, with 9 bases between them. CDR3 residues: CAWSGVIAKNIQYF. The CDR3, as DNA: TGTGCCTGGAGCGGGGTAATAGCCAAAAACATTCAGTACTTC. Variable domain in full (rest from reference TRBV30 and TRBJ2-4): SQTIHQWPATLVQPVGSPLSLECTVEGTSNPNLYWYRQAAGRGLQLLFYSVGIGQISSEVPQNLSASRPQDRQFILSSKKLLLSDSGFYLCAWSGVIAKNIQYFGAGTRLSVL.

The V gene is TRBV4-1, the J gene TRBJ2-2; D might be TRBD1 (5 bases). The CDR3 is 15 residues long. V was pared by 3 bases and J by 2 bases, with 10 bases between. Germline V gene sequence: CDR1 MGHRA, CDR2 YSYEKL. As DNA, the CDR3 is TGCGCCAGCAGCCAGGAACAGGAAAACACCGGGGAGCTGTTTTTT. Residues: CASSQEQENTGELFF.

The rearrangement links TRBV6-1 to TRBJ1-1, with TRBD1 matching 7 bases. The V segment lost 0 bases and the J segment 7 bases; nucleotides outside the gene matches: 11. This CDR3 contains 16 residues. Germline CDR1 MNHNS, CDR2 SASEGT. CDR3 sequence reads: CASSEAQGGEWGEAFF. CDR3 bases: TGTGCCAGCAGTGAAGCTCAGGGGGGCGAATGGGGTGAAGCTTTCTTT.

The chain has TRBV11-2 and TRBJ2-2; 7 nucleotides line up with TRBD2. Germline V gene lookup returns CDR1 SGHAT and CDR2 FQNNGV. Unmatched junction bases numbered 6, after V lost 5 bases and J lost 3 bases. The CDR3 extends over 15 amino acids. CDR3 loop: CASSPRGGDTGELFF. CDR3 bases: TGTGCCAGCAGCCCCCGCGGGGGTGACACCGGGGAGCTGTTTTTT.

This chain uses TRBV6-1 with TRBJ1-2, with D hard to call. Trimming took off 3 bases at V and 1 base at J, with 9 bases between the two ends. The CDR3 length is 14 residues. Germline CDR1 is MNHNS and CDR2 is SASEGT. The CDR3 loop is CASSDVDINYGYTF. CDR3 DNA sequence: TGTGCCAGCAGTGACGTCGACATTAACTATGGCTACACCTTC.

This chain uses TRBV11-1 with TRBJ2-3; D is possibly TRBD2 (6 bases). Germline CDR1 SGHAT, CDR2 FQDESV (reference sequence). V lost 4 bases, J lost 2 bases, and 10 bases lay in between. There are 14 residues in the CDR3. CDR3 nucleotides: TGTGCCAGCAGCTGGCGGGACTCCACAGATACGCAGTATTTT. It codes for CASSWRDSTDTQYF.

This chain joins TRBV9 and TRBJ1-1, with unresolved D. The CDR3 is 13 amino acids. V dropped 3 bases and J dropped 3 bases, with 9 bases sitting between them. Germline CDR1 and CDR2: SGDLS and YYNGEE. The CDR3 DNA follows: TGTGCCAGCAGCGCCCCTGGGGACACTGAAGCTTTCTTT. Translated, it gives CASSAPGDTEAFF. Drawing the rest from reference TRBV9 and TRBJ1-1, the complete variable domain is DSGVTQTPKHLITATGQRVTLRCSPRSGDLSVYWYQQSLDQGLQFLIQYYNGEERAKGNILERFSAQQFPDLHSELNLSSLELGDSALYFCASSAPGDTEAFFGQGTRLTVV.

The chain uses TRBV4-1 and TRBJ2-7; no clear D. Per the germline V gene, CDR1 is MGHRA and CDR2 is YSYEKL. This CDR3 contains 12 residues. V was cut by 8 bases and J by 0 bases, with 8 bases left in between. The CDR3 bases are TGCGCCAGCGGAAGTAGCTCCTACGAGCAGTACTTC. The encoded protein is CASGSSSYEQYF.

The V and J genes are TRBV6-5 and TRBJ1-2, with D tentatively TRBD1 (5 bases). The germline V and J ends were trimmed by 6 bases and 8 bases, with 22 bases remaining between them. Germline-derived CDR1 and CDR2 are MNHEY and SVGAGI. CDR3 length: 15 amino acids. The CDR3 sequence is CASSLRYTSPGGYTF. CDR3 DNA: TGTGCCAGCAGCCTACGCTATACGAGTCCAGGGGGCTACACCTTC.

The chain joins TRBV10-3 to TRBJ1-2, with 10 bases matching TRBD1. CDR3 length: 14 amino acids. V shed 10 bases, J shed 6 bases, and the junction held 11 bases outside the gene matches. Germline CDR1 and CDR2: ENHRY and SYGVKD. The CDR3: CATQLDRGRDGYTF. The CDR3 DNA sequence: TGTGCCACTCAACTTGACAGGGGGCGCGATGGCTACACCTTC.